Following are 15 T cell receptor beta chains from one sample sequenced in a study of identical twins. In TCRdb, the 5' RACE reads were re-called with MiXCR into one record per CDR3 protein. Of approximately 500,000 distinct CDR3 sequences listed, roughly 15% were seen once; the top ten hold roughly 0.46%. This same sample was also taken into another study, of yellow fever vaccine responses in identical twins.

The sequencing sample was made of CD4+ T cells sorted from blood. These receptors all stem from a woman aged 18 to 35 in good health.

The chain has TRBV4-1 and TRBJ2-5, with TRBD2 as a possible D gene (5 bases). The CDR3 is 14 residues long. Germline CDR1 is MGHRA and CDR2 is YSYEKL. V was pared by 3 bases and J by 1 base, with 9 bases between. CDR3 nucleotides: TGCGCCAGCAGCCAGTCCGGACTCCAAGAGACCCAGTACTTC. Translated, it gives CASSQSGLQETQYF.

This clonotype was seen many times. The V gene is TRBV5-1, the J gene TRBJ1-1; tentative D call: TRBD1 (5 bases). CDR1 is SGHRS, CDR2 YFSETQ, per germline. Between the trimmed V and J ends, which lost 0 bases and 1 base, there was a span of 7 bases. This CDR3 contains 14 residues. Here the CDR3 reads CASSLATANTEAFF. The CDR3 region has the DNA TGCGCCAGCAGCTTGGCGACAGCGAACACTGAAGCTTTCTTT. The complete variable domain, with remaining parts taken from reference TRBV5-1 and TRBJ1-1, reads KAGVTQTPRYLIKTRGQQVTLSCSPISGHRSVSWYQQTPGQGLQFLFEYFSETQRNKGNFPGRFSGRQFSNSRSEMNVSTLELGDSALYLCASSLATANTEAFFGQGTRLTVV.

This clonotype was found a few times. The rearrangement links TRBV6-1 to TRBJ2-1, with D perhaps TRBD2 (5 bases). The CDR3 runs 13 residues. Germline assignment: CDR1 MNHNS and CDR2 SASEGT. Deletions cut 5 bases from V and 9 bases from J, with 14 bases between. DNA for the CDR3: TGTGCCAGCAGTCGTGAGGGCCTGGGTGAGCAGTTCTTC. Its translation is CASSREGLGEQFF.

The chain joins TRBV2 to TRBJ2-1, with TRBD2 matching 8 bases. V lost 6 bases to trimming and J lost 3 bases; unmatched junction nucleotides: 10. The CDR3 contains 16 residues. CDR1 SNHLY and CDR2 FYNNEI come from the germline V gene. The CDR3 DNA is TGTGCCAGCAGGGGGGTAGGCGGGAGGAACTACAATGAGCAGTTCTTC. As protein: CASRGVGGRNYNEQFF.

This chain links TRBV29-1 with TRBJ1-1; D remains unclear. Germline V lookup: CDR1 SQVTM, CDR2 ANQGSEA. CDR3 size: 10 residues. Trimming shortened V by 7 bases and J by 2 bases, and 5 bases separated the two germline ends. This CDR3 is CSAKNTEAFF. The CDR3 DNA sequence: TGCAGCGCAAAAAACACTGAAGCTTTCTTT.

The chain couples TRBV15 to TRBJ2-5; D may be TRBD2 (5 bases). The CDR3 runs to 14 residues. Trimming took off 0 bases at V and 6 bases at J, with 11 bases between the two ends. The germline V gene has CDR1 LNHNV and CDR2 YYDKDF (reference sequence). The CDR3 DNA follows: TGTGCCACCAGCAGAGAAGAAGCTAGCCAGACCCAGTACTTC. It encodes CATSREEASQTQYF.

This clonotype was picked up a small number of times. V and J are TRBV29-1 and TRBJ1-1; tentatively, D is TRBD1 (5 bases). The germline CDR1 and CDR2 sequences are SQVTM and ANQGSEA. This CDR3 has 13 residues. With 7 bases removed from V and 2 bases from J, the gap between germline ends came to 14 bases. CDR3 residues: CSGDRGGNTEAFF. CDR3 DNA sequence: TGCAGCGGCGATCGGGGGGGAAACACTGAAGCTTTCTTT.

This chain joins TRBV6-5 and TRBJ2-1; tentatively, D is TRBD2 (5 bases). Germline-derived CDR1 and CDR2 are MNHEY and SVGAGI. This CDR3 is 14 amino acids long. The V gene lost 2 bases and the J gene lost 2 bases, with 7 bases spanning the gap. Here the CDR3 reads CASSYEGTYNEQFF. In DNA form, the CDR3 reads TGTGCCAGCAGTTACGAGGGTACCTACAATGAGCAGTTCTTC.

The chain uses TRBV28 and TRBJ2-7; 7 nucleotides line up with TRBD1. The ends lost 9 bases at V and 5 bases at J; junction bases unmatched: 4. The germline V gene encodes CDR1 MDHEN and CDR2 SYDVKM. This CDR3 has 11 residues. In nucleotides, the CDR3 is TGTGCCAGTCTAAGGGGGCACGAGCAGTACTTC. This encodes CASLRGHEQYF.

This clonotype was observed a handful of times. V usage is TRBV4-2 and J usage is TRBJ2-6, with D hard to call. Per the germline V gene, CDR1 is LGHNA and CDR2 is YNFKEQ. The CDR3 contains 16 residues. V shed 0 bases and J shed 3 bases, with 9 bases lying between them. The DNA for the CDR3 is TGTGCCAGCAGCCAAGATCAGAGACGTGGGGCCAACGTCCTGACTTTC. Its translation is CASSQDQRRGANVLTF.

This clonotype has only a few counts. The V call is TRBV29-1, the J call TRBJ1-1, with 7 bases aligning to TRBD1. Trimming cost V 8 bases and J 4 bases; bases outside gene matches: 10. Germline lookup yields CDR1 SQVTM and CDR2 ANQGSEA. The CDR3 has 13 amino acids. This chain's CDR3 is CSTQTGYSTEAFF. CDR3 DNA sequence: TGCAGCACACAGACAGGGTATAGCACTGAAGCTTTCTTT.

The V and J genes are TRBV5-1 and TRBJ2-3; 10 bases agree with TRBD2. CDR1 is SGHRS and CDR2 is YFSETQ in the germline V gene. V shed 1 base, J shed 0 bases, and the junction held 2 bases outside the gene matches. This CDR3 comprises 16 residues. The CDR3 sequence: CASSLPSGSSTDTQYF. DNA of the CDR3: TGCGCCAGCAGCTTGCCTAGCGGGAGCAGCACAGATACGCAGTATTTT. Using reference TRBV5-1 and TRBJ2-3 for the parts outside the CDR3, the full variable domain is KAGVTQTPRYLIKTRGQQVTLSCSPISGHRSVSWYQQTPGQGLQFLFEYFSETQRNKGNFPGRFSGRQFSNSRSEMNVSTLELGDSALYLCASSLPSGSSTDTQYFGPGTRLTVL.

This sequence joins TRBV27 and TRBJ2-7; D unclear. Trimming took off 2 bases at V and 0 bases at J, with 5 bases between the two ends. CDR3 length equals 13 residues. Germline V gene sequence: CDR1 MNHEY, CDR2 SMNVEV (reference sequence). The CDR3 nucleotides are TGTGCCAGCAGTTTAAAGCTCTCCTACGAGCAGTACTTC. Translation gives CASSLKLSYEQYF.

This clonotype was picked up a small number of times. This chain uses TRBV25-1 with TRBJ2-1, with 9 bases aligning to TRBD2. Per the germline V gene, CDR1 is MGHDK and CDR2 is SYGVNS. CDR3 length: 15 residues. The ends lost 4 bases at V and 7 bases at J; junction bases unmatched: 8. DNA of the CDR3: TGTGCCAGCAGTGGGTTGGGACTAGCATGGAATGAGCAGTTCTTC. It is translated as CASSGLGLAWNEQFF. Looking up the rest from reference TRBV25-1 and TRBJ2-1 gives the full variable domain: EADIYQTPRYLVIGTGKKITLECSQTMGHDKMYWYQQDPGMELHLIHYSYGVNSTEKGDLSSESTVSRIRTEHFPLTLESARPSHTSQYLCASSGLGLAWNEQFFGPGTRLTVL.

Ten or more counts support this clonotype. The V gene is TRBV7-2, the J gene TRBJ2-2; 8 nucleotides line up with TRBD2. CDR1 and CDR2 (germline): SGHTA, FQGNSA. CDR3 length equals 15 residues. J lost 4 bases, V lost 1 base, and 2 bases had no gene match. CDR3 in amino acids: CASSLGSGITGELFF. CDR3 DNA sequence: TGTGCCAGCAGCTTAGGTAGCGGGATCACCGGGGAGCTGTTTTTT.